This T cell receptor beta chain originates from a study of blood T cells in healthy people across ages. A second about 6 to 12 cycle PCR used barcoded and J-beta primers. TCRdb reanalysed the 5' RACE reads using MiXCR and keeps one entry per CDR3 protein. Among roughly 1.6 million distinct CDR3 sequences, 30% to 40% were seen once, and the ten largest hold approximately 10%. Trimming pared 6 bases from V and 3 bases from J, leaving 15 bases between. The CDR3 consists of 14 residues. Germline lookup yields CDR1 MNHNS and CDR2 SASEGT. This TCR came from a woman in her twenties or thirties in good health. The sample comprised blood. The V call is TRBV6-1, the J call TRBJ2-7; TRBD1 or TRBD2 may be the D gene (5 bases each). The CDR3 DNA sequence: TGTGCCAGCAGACCCAGGGACGCCTTCTACGAGCAGTACTTC. It yields the protein CASRPRDAFYEQYF.